Shown below are 10 T cell receptor beta chains from a single sample sequenced in a study of molecular identifiers for immune sequencing clone quantification. Each CDR3 protein is one row after TCRdb ran MiXCR on the PCR reads. The table records 85,000 to 100,000 distinct CDR3 sequences, 20% to 25% of them present only once. Sequencing used naive CD8+ T cells from blood, with Jurkat cell RNA spiked in. Subset reported: FACS-sorted CD8+CD4-CCR7+CD45RA+ naive T cells. The source of these receptors is a human donor in good health. Some libraries in this study had Jurkat cell RNA spiked in.

This clonotype was recorded a few times. A much bigger clone sits one base away, suggesting this may be a read error. V usage is TRBV3-1 and J usage is TRBJ2-3; 13 positions agree with TRBD2. Germline CDR1 LGHDT, CDR2 YNNKEL (reference sequence). This CDR3 comprises 17 residues. The CDR3 nucleotides are TGTGCCAGCAGCGCCGGGACTAGCGGGACTAGCACAGTTACGCAGTATTTT. Translated, it gives CASSAGTSGTSTVTQYF.

Remarks on this clonotype: It may be a read error: a sequence one base away is much more abundant. The chain carries TRBV4-3 and TRBJ2-7; perhaps D is TRBD1 or TRBD2 (5 bases each). Per the germline V gene, CDR1 is LGHNA and CDR2 is YSLEER. V dropped 4 bases and J dropped 2 bases, with 12 bases sitting between them. This CDR3 spans 14 amino acids. The CDR3 DNA reads as TGCGCCAGCAGCCCTACAGTGGGGGCCTACGAGCAGTACTTC. Amino acid sequence: CASSPTVGAYEQYF.

This clonotype has just a few counts. V is TRBV6-6 and J is TRBJ2-1, with D possibly matching TRBD2 (6 bases). V lost 7 bases, J lost 0 bases, and 13 bases lay in between. The length of the CDR3 is 15 residues. Germline-derived CDR1 and CDR2 are MNHNY and SVGAGI (reference sequence). The CDR3 DNA follows: TGTGCCAGCATTAGCGGCCTCAGCTCCTACAATGAGCAGTTCTTC. This translates into CASISGLSSYNEQFF.

This clonotype showed up many times. This sequence joins TRBV7-2 and TRBJ2-7; 8 nucleotides agree with TRBD2. V dropped 5 bases and J dropped 6; count of bases not matched to a gene: 9. Germline-derived CDR1 and CDR2 are SGHTA and FQGNSA. CDR3 length: 14 amino acids. The CDR3 reads CASSPLAGGSEQYF. The CDR3 nucleotides read TGTGCCAGCAGCCCCCTCGCGGGGGGTAGCGAGCAGTACTTC.

The CDR3, as DNA: TGTGCCAGCAGTCCCGGGACAGGGGGAGACTATGGCTACACCTTC. This codes for CASSPGTGGDYGYTF. The rearrangement joins TRBV6-5 to TRBJ1-2; TRBD1 aligns across 11 bases. The CDR3 contains 15 residues. V shed 5 bases and J 3 bases; nucleotides not matched to a gene: 5. Germline CDR1 MNHEY, CDR2 SVGAGI.

As concerns this clonotype: A much larger clone lies one base from this, so it may be a read error. The chain carries TRBV3-1 and TRBJ1-2; D perhaps matches TRBD1 (5 bases). Germline V lookup: CDR1 LGHDT, CDR2 YNNKEL (reference sequence). This CDR3 is built from 14 residues. The V gene lost 6 bases and the J gene lost 13 bases, with 24 bases spanning the gap. This CDR3 reads CASSPQGIEGRCTF. CDR3 nucleotide sequence: TGTGCCAGCAGTCCTCAGGGAATTGAGGGACGCTGCACCTTC.

This rearrangement joins TRBV4-3 to TRBJ2-1, with 7 bases identical to TRBD1. The V segment lost 0 bases and the J segment 2 bases; nucleotides outside the gene matches: 4. Germline-derived CDR1 and CDR2 are LGHNA and YSLEER. The CDR3 runs to 16 residues. The CDR3 nucleotides are TGCGCCAGCAGCCAAGATCCCGGGACAGCCTACAATGAGCAGTTCTTC. Translating it yields CASSQDPGTAYNEQFF.

This clonotype was picked up many times. The chain is built from TRBV7-9 and TRBJ2-5; possibly TRBD1 for D (5 bases). V shed 5 bases and J shed 9 bases, with 22 bases lying between them. CDR3 length: 15 amino acids. The germline CDR1 and CDR2 sequences are SEHNR and FQNEAQ (reference sequence). DNA for the CDR3: TGTGCCAGCAGCCTTCCCCCCAGGGCCGAAGGGGCCCAGTACTTC. Translation gives CASSLPPRAEGAQYF.

About this clonotype: With a much larger clone just one base away, this may be a read error. This rearrangement joins TRBV5-1 to TRBJ2-7, with 9 nucleotides matching TRBD2. The CDR3 runs 16 residues. The junction had 11 bases not matched to a gene; V was cut back by 2 bases and J by 5 bases. Germline V lookup: CDR1 SGHRS, CDR2 YFSETQ. Here the CDR3 DNA reads TGCGCCAGCAGCTTTTCCAGTCAGCGGGGGGTTCACGAGCAGTACTTC. It encodes CASSFSSQRGVHEQYF.

For this clonotype: A much more abundant neighbour one base away suggests this may be a read error. The chain combines TRBV18 with TRBJ2-3, with a possible D match to TRBD2 (5 bases). CDR1 and CDR2 (germline): KGHSH, LQKENI. The CDR3 runs 15 residues. The V end was cut by 3 bases, the J end by 0 bases, with 10 bases between. CDR3: CASSPSADSTDTQYF. Written as DNA, the CDR3 is TGTGCCAGCTCACCGTCAGCGGATAGCACAGATACGCAGTATTTT.